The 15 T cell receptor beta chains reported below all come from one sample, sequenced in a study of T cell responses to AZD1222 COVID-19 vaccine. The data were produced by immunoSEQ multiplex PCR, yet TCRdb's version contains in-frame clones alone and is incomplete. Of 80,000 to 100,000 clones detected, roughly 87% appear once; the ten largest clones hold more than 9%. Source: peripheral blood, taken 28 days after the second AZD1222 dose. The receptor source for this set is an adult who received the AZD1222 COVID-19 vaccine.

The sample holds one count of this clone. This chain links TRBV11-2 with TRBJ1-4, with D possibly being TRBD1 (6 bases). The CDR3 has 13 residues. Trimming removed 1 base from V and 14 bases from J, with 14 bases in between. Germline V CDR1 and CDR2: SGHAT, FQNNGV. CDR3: CASSLAHRQVLFF. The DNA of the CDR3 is TGTGCCAGCAGCTTAGCCCACAGACAGGTCCTGTTTTTT.

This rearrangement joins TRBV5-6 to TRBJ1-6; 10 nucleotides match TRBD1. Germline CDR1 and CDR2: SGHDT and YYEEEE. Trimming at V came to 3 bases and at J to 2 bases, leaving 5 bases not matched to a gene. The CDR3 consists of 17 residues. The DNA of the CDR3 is TGTGCCAGCAGCTGGGACAGGGGCGGCCCCTATAATTCACCCCTCCACTTT. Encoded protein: CASSWDRGGPYNSPLHF.

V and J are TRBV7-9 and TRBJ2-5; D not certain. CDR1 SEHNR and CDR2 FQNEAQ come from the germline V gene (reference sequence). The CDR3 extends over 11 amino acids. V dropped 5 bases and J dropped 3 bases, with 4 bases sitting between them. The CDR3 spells CASSPKETQYF. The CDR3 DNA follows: TGTGCCAGCAGCCCAAAAGAGACCCAGTACTTC. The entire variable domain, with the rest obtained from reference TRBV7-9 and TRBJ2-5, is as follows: DTGVSQNPRHKITKRGQNVTFRCDPISEHNRLYWYRQTLGQGPEFLTYFQNEAQLEKSRLLSDRFSAERPKGSFSTLEIQRTEQGDSAMYLCASSPKETQYFGPGTRLLVL.

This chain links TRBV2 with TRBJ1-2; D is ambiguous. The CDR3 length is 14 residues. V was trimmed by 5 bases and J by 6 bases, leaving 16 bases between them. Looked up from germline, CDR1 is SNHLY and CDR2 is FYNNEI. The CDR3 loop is CASSYPGRLDGYTF. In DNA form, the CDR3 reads TGTGCCAGCAGTTATCCCGGACGGTTGGATGGCTACACCTTC. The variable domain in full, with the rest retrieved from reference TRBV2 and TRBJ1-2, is EPEVTQTPSHQVTQMGQEVILRCVPISNHLYFYWYRQILGQKVEFLVSFYNNEISEKSEIFDDQFSVERPDGSNFTLKIRSTKLEDSAMYFCASSYPGRLDGYTFGSGTRLTVV.

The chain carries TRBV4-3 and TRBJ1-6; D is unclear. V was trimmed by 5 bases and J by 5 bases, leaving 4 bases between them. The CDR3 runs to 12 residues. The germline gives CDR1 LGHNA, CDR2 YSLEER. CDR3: CASSSHNSPLHF. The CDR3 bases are TGCGCCAGCAGCTCTCATAATTCACCCCTCCACTTT.

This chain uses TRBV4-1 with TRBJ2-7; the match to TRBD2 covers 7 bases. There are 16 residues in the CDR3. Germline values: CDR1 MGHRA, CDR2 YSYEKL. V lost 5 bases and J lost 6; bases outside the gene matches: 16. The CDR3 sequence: CASSASQGEGIGEQYF. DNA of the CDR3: TGCGCCAGCAGCGCCTCCCAAGGGGAGGGGATCGGCGAGCAGTACTTC.

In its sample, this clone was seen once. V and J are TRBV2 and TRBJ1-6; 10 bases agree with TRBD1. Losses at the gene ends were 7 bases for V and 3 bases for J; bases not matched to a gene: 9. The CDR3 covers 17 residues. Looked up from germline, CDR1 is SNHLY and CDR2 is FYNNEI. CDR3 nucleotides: TGTGCCAGCACTATGACAGGGGGCGCAGGCTATAATTCACCCCTCCACTTT. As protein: CASTMTGGAGYNSPLHF. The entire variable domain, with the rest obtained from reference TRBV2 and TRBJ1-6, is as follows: EPEVTQTPSHQVTQMGQEVILRCVPISNHLYFYWYRQILGQKVEFLVSFYNNEISEKSEIFDDQFSVERPDGSNFTLKIRSTKLEDSAMYFCASTMTGGAGYNSPLHFGNGTRLTVT.

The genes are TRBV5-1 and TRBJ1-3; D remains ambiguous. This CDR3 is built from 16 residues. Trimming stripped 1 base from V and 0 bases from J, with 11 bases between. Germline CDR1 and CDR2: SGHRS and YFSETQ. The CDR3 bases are TGCGCCAGCAGCTTGACTTCCAGACTCTCTGGAAACACCATATATTTT. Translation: CASSLTSRLSGNTIYF.

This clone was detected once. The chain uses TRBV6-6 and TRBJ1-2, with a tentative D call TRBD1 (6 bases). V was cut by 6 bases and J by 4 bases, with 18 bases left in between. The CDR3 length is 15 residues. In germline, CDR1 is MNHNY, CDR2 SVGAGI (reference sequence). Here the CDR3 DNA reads TGTGCCAGCAGACCACAGGGAGATGCGGGCTATGGCTACACCTTC. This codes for CASRPQGDAGYGYTF.

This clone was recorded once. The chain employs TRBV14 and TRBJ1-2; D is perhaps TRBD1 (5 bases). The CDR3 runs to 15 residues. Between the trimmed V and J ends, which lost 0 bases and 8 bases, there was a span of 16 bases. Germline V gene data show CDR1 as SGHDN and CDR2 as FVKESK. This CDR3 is CASSQDRIGGQGYTF. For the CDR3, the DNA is TGTGCCAGCAGCCAAGATCGAATCGGGGGTCAAGGCTACACCTTC.

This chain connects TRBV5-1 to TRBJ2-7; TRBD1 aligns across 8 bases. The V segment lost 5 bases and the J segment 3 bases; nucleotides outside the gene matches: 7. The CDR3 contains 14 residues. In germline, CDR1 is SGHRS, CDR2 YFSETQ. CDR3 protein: CASSPRTGFYEQYF. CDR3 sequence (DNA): TGCGCCAGCAGTCCCAGGACAGGGTTCTACGAGCAGTACTTC.

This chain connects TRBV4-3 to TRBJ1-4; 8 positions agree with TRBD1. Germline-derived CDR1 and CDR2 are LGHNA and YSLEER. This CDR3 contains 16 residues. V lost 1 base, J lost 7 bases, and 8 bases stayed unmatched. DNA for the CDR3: TGCGCCAGCAGCCAAGGCGCTGGACAGGGAGGTGAAAAACTGTTTTTT. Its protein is CASSQGAGQGGEKLFF.

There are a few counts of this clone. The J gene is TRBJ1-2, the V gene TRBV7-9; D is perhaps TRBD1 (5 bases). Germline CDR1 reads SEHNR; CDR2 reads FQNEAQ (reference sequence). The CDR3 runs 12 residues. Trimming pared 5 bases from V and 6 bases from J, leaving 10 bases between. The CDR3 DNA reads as TGTGCCAGCAGCCGCGGGGGAGATGGCTACACCTTC. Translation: CASSRGGDGYTF.

DNA for the CDR3: TGTGCCAGCAGTTCCGGGACTAGCGGATATACGCAGTATTTT. Translating gives CASSSGTSGYTQYF. This chain links TRBV2 with TRBJ2-3; TRBD2 agrees at 11 bases. The germline V gene encodes CDR1 SNHLY and CDR2 FYNNEI. V gave up 5 bases and J gave up 7 bases; unmatched junction bases: 5. This CDR3 has 14 residues.

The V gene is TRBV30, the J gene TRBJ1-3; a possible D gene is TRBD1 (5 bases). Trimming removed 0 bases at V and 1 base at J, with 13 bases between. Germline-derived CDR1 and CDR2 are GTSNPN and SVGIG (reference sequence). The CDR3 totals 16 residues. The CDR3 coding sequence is TGTGCCTGGAGTGTACCTGGGAGGGGATCTGGAAACACCATATATTTT. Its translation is CAWSVPGRGSGNTIYF.